These 28 T cell receptor beta chains were sequenced from one sample in a study of patients and donors after allogeneic stem cell transplantation. TCRdb analysed the RT-PCR reads with MiXCR anew, one entry per CDR3 protein. The sample consists of about 100,000 distinct CDR3 sequences, roughly 37% of them appearing once. The sample comprised blood, either unsorted or a sorted T cell fraction (not recorded which). The receptors were sampled from a human donor who was either an allogeneic HSCT recipient or a stem cell or donor lymphocyte infusion donor (not recorded which). It is not recorded whose cells these are; they may come from a transplant donor.

The chain uses TRBV7-2 and TRBJ1-5, with a possible D match to TRBD1 (5 bases). The V gene lost 5 bases and the J gene lost 2 bases, with 16 bases spanning the gap. Germline assignment: CDR1 SGHTA and CDR2 FQGNSA. There are 16 residues in the CDR3. CDR3 sequence (DNA): TGTGCCAGCAGCACAGAAGGGGTGAGGGGCAATCAGCCCCAGCATTTT. This translates into CASSTEGVRGNQPQHF. Based on the CDR3 plus reference TRBV7-2 and TRBJ1-5, the full variable domain is GAGVSQSPSNKVTEKGKDVELRCDPISGHTALYWYRQSLGQGLEFLIYFQGNSAPDKSGLPSDRFSAERTGGSVSTLTIQRTQQEDSAVYLCASSTEGVRGNQPQHFGDGTRLSIL.

This clonotype has a handful of counts. This sequence joins TRBV5-1 and TRBJ2-1; D is ambiguous. The CDR3 length is 12 residues. Germline V CDR1 and CDR2: SGHRS, YFSETQ. Trimming removed 1 base at V and 9 bases at J, with 8 bases between. The CDR3 DNA reads as TGCGCCAGCAGCTTGTTAGGCCTTGAGCAGTTCTTC. Its translation is CASSLLGLEQFF.

This chain connects TRBV6-2 or TRBV6-3 to TRBJ2-3, with 9 bases aligning to TRBD1. Germline V gene sequence: CDR1 MNHEY, CDR2 SVGEGT. CDR3 length equals 16 residues. Trimming cost V 8 bases and J 5 bases; bases outside gene matches: 14. As DNA, the CDR3 is TGTGCCAGCGGGGGTCCGGGACAGGGCACGGGAGATACGCAGTATTTT. It encodes CASGGPGQGTGDTQYF.

Details on this clonotype: The junction and the germline gene differ at one end; a read error may be behind it. This chain links TRBV7-2 with TRBJ2-1; TRBD2 is a possible D gene (5 bases). The CDR3 is made up of 15 amino acids. The germline gives CDR1 SGHTA, CDR2 FQGNSA. The CDR3 loop is CARSLRTRLYNEQFF. CDR3 nucleotides: TGTGCCAGAAGCTTAAGGACTCGTCTTTACAATGAGCAGTTCTTC.

The chain carries TRBV7-2 and TRBJ2-1; 9 nucleotides agree with TRBD2. Losses at the gene ends were 5 bases for V and 4 bases for J; bases not matched to a gene: 6. The CDR3 consists of 15 residues. Germline V gene lookup returns CDR1 SGHTA and CDR2 FQGNSA. The CDR3 protein is CASSPVAGAYNEQFF. CDR3 bases: TGTGCCAGCAGCCCCGTAGCGGGAGCTTACAATGAGCAGTTCTTC.

The genes are TRBV5-1 and TRBJ1-2; TRBD1 is a possible D gene (5 bases). Trimming removed 4 bases from V and 4 bases from J, with 14 bases in between. The germline V gene has CDR1 SGHRS and CDR2 YFSETQ. This CDR3 comprises 14 residues. The CDR3 loop reads CASSPLGPFYGYTF. DNA for the CDR3: TGCGCCAGCAGCCCCCTGGGACCGTTCTATGGCTACACCTTC. The complete variable domain, with remaining parts taken from reference TRBV5-1 and TRBJ1-2, reads KAGVTQTPRYLIKTRGQQVTLSCSPISGHRSVSWYQQTPGQGLQFLFEYFSETQRNKGNFPGRFSGRQFSNSRSEMNVSTLELGDSALYLCASSPLGPFYGYTFGSGTRLTVV.

CDR3 nucleotides: TGCGCCAGCAGCGGCGGACTGGCGCAAGAGACCCAGTACTTC. Translated: CASSGGLAQETQYF. The chain uses TRBV5-1 and TRBJ2-5, with D perhaps matching TRBD2 (5 bases). Germline V CDR1 and CDR2: SGHRS, YFSETQ. The CDR3 sequence is 14 residues long. The V end was cut by 4 bases, the J end by 2 bases, with 12 bases between.

This clonotype was detected a few times. V is TRBV29-1 and J is TRBJ2-7, with D possibly matching TRBD1 (5 bases). This CDR3 has 13 amino acids. Trimming left V 2 bases short and J 5 bases short, with 13 bases between. The germline CDR1 and CDR2 sequences are SQVTM and ANQGSEA. The CDR3 protein is CSVENRGGHEQYF. Written as DNA, the CDR3 is TGCAGCGTTGAAAATAGGGGTGGCCACGAGCAGTACTTC.

This clonotype was counted a few times. This chain connects TRBV6-6 to TRBJ1-6; D call uncertain. V lost 6 bases, J lost 0 bases, and 9 bases lay in between. From germline, CDR1 is MNHNY and CDR2 SVGAGI (reference sequence). The CDR3 has 15 amino acids. The CDR3 is CASRTSASYNSPLHF. CDR3 coding DNA: TGTGCCAGCAGGACCTCGGCCTCCTATAATTCACCCCTCCACTTT.

The chain links TRBV6-2 or TRBV6-3 to TRBJ2-7; maybe TRBD1 (6 bases). The CDR3 covers 14 residues. Germline loops: CDR1 MNHEY, CDR2 SVGEGT. Trimming took off 7 bases at V and 6 bases at J, with 19 bases between the two ends. In DNA form, the CDR3 reads TGTGCCAGCACCTTGGATGGGACATCTGGCGAGCAGTACTTC. This encodes CASTLDGTSGEQYF.

This clonotype is deemed medium-sized. The rearrangement links TRBV5-5 to TRBJ1-5, with D uncertain. The V gene's germline CDR1 is SGHKS and CDR2 YYEKEE (reference sequence). The CDR3 runs 15 residues. Trimming took 4 bases from V and 3 from J, leaving 14 bases between them. CDR3 DNA: TGTGCCAGCAGCCCTACGGTAGATTTCAATCAGCCCCAGCATTTT. Its translation: CASSPTVDFNQPQHF.

J is TRBJ2-7 and V is TRBV5-6, with a tentative D call TRBD2 (7 bases). Germline V CDR1 and CDR2: SGHDT, YYEEEE. The CDR3 runs to 13 residues. V shed 6 bases and J shed 5 bases, with 15 bases lying between them. The CDR3 DNA sequence: TGTGCCAGCACATTTTGGGGGGGCCACGAGCAGTACTTC. Amino acids: CASTFWGGHEQYF.

The V gene is TRBV7-2, the J gene TRBJ2-5; D not certain. In germline, CDR1 is SGHTA, CDR2 FQGNSA. The CDR3 has 12 amino acids. The V end lost 1 base, the J end lost 5 bases, and 5 bases lay between the germline ends. CDR3 in DNA: TGTGCCAGCAGCTTAGAGGAGGAGACCCAGTACTTC. Its translation: CASSLEEETQYF.

This sequence joins TRBV4-2 and TRBJ2-3; a weak D match, TRBD2 (6 bases). Germline assignment: CDR1 LGHNA and CDR2 YNFKEQ. The CDR3 contains 14 residues. Trimming left V 3 bases short and J 2 bases short, with 9 bases between. The CDR3 DNA reads as TGTGCCAGCAGCCAGGGGGGAGACACAGATACGCAGTATTTT. Translating gives CASSQGGDTDTQYF.

In its sample, this clonotype was seen a few times. The chain has TRBV27 and TRBJ2-1; possibly TRBD2 for D (5 bases). Trimming pared 2 bases from V and 8 bases from J, leaving 16 bases between. Germline assignment: CDR1 MNHEY and CDR2 SMNVEV (reference sequence). The CDR3 contains 15 residues. CDR3 coding DNA: TGTGCCAGCAGTTTAGTGGCTAGCCCAAGGCATGAGCAGTTCTTC. Residues: CASSLVASPRHEQFF.

A few counts support this clonotype. The chain couples TRBV4-3 to TRBJ1-1; 8 bases align to TRBD1. V was pared by 1 base and J by 2 bases, with 6 bases of the junction left unmatched. Germline CDR1 is LGHNA and CDR2 is YSLEER. This CDR3 is 16 amino acids long. CDR3 coding DNA: TGCGCCAGCAGCCAAGGCCTTGACAGGGGAAACACTGAAGCTTTCTTT. Amino acid sequence: CASSQGLDRGNTEAFF.

This clonotype has more than one count but fewer than ten. CDR3 nucleotides: TGCAGTGCTAGCCTTCTAACTGAAGCTTTCTTT. This translates into CSASLLTEAFF. This chain uses TRBV20-1 with TRBJ1-1; no clear D gene. Between the trimmed V and J ends, which lost 3 bases and 5 bases, there was a span of 7 bases. From germline, CDR1 is DFQATT and CDR2 SNEGSKA (reference sequence). The CDR3 runs 11 residues.

This clonotype was seen more than once but under ten times. The chain employs TRBV20-1 and TRBJ2-1; possibly TRBD2 for D (6 bases). This CDR3 has 13 amino acids. V was clipped by 6 bases and J by 9 bases, with 18 bases between them. Per the germline V gene, CDR1 is DFQATT and CDR2 is SNEGSKA (reference sequence). The CDR3 DNA sequence: TGCAGTGCCCTAGCGCCAGGGCAAGGTGAGCAGTTCTTC. Translation: CSALAPGQGEQFF.

There are a few counts of this clonotype. V is TRBV6-2 or TRBV6-3 and J is TRBJ1-1; D gene uncertain. The germline V gene encodes CDR1 MNHEY and CDR2 SVGEGT. The CDR3 sequence is 15 residues long. V was pared by 3 bases and J by 5 bases, with 16 bases between. The DNA for the CDR3 is TGTGCCAGCAGTTATATGGCCCAGTCTGGAACTGAAGCTTTCTTT. Translation: CASSYMAQSGTEAFF.

This clonotype has a handful of counts. The V and J genes are TRBV6-6 and TRBJ1-5; D uncertain. The CDR3 loop spans 11 amino acids. The V gene lost 3 bases and the J gene lost 9 bases, with 6 bases spanning the gap. Looked up from germline, CDR1 is MNHNY and CDR2 is SVGAGI (reference sequence). The CDR3 loop reads CASSYKGPQHF. The CDR3 DNA reads as TGTGCCAGCAGTTATAAGGGGCCCCAGCATTTT.

In this sample, this clonotype turned up a few times. The V call is TRBV4-3, the J call TRBJ1-2; 10 bases line up with TRBD1. Germline V gives CDR1 LGHNA, CDR2 YSLEER. V lost 5 bases to trimming and J lost 8 bases; unmatched junction nucleotides: 8. The CDR3 is made up of 14 amino acids. This CDR3 is CASSISGTGVGYTF. The CDR3, as DNA: TGCGCCAGCAGCATCTCCGGGACAGGGGTCGGCTACACCTTC.

This clonotype was detected a few times. The chain recombines TRBV12-3 or TRBV12-4 with TRBJ2-3; 7 positions match TRBD2. The V and J ends lost 1 base and 4 bases, in that order; junction bases with no gene match: 8. The CDR3 sequence is 16 residues long. CDR3 protein: CASSLGLAPGPDTQYF. The DNA for the CDR3 is TGTGCCAGCAGTTTAGGACTAGCTCCCGGGCCAGATACGCAGTATTTT.

The chain joins TRBV29-1 to TRBJ2-1, with D uncertain. This CDR3 is 13 amino acids long. Germline CDR1 is SQVTM and CDR2 is ANQGSEA. Trimming removed 4 bases from V and 6 bases from J, with 13 bases in between. DNA for the CDR3: TGCAGCGTTGTTACATCCATCCCCAATGAGCAGTTCTTC. As protein: CSVVTSIPNEQFF.

The V gene is TRBV7-3, the J gene TRBJ1-5; D gene uncertain. V dropped 1 base and J dropped 5 bases, with 6 bases sitting between them. The CDR3 extends over 13 amino acids. The germline CDR1 and CDR2 sequences are SGHTA and FQGTGA. The CDR3 spells CASSLRPDQPQHF. The CDR3 nucleotides read TGTGCCAGCAGCTTAAGGCCTGATCAGCCCCAGCATTTT.

About this clonotype itself: A junction boundary mismatches the germline segment, possibly from a read error. The CDR3 loop is CASSLTGTSSETQYF. The CDR3 DNA is TGTGCTAGCAGCTTGACAGGGACCTCCTCAGAGACCCAGTACTTC. The V call is TRBV7-7, the J call TRBJ2-5, with 7 bases matching TRBD1. Per germline, CDR1 SSHAT and CDR2 FNYEAQ (reference sequence). This CDR3 spans 15 amino acids.

V usage is TRBV20-1 and J usage is TRBJ2-1; the match to TRBD2 covers 7 bases. V was pared by 2 bases and J by 2 bases, with 0 bases of the junction left unmatched. Per germline, CDR1 DFQATT and CDR2 SNEGSKA (reference sequence). This CDR3 is built from 13 residues. Here the CDR3 DNA reads TGCAGTGCTAGACTAGCGGCCTACAATGAGCAGTTCTTC. This codes for CSARLAAYNEQFF.

The sample holds a few counts of this clonotype. The chain joins TRBV20-1 to TRBJ1-5; D is perhaps TRBD1 (6 bases). Trimming cost V 0 bases and J 0 bases, with 15 bases left between them. This CDR3 has 17 amino acids. Germline-derived CDR1 and CDR2 are DFQATT and SNEGSKA (reference sequence). The CDR3 sequence is CSAREQGAPNSNQPQHF. The DNA for the CDR3 is TGCAGTGCTAGAGAACAGGGAGCCCCCAATAGCAATCAGCCCCAGCATTTT.

The chain recombines TRBV10-3 with TRBJ2-3; a weak D match, TRBD1 (5 bases). The V end was cut by 4 bases, the J end by 8 bases, with 7 bases between. The germline CDR1 and CDR2 sequences are ENHRY and SYGVKD. The CDR3 spans 11 residues. The CDR3 nucleotides are TGTGCCATCAGTGCTGGGGCTACGCAGTATTTT. Protein sequence: CAISAGATQYF.